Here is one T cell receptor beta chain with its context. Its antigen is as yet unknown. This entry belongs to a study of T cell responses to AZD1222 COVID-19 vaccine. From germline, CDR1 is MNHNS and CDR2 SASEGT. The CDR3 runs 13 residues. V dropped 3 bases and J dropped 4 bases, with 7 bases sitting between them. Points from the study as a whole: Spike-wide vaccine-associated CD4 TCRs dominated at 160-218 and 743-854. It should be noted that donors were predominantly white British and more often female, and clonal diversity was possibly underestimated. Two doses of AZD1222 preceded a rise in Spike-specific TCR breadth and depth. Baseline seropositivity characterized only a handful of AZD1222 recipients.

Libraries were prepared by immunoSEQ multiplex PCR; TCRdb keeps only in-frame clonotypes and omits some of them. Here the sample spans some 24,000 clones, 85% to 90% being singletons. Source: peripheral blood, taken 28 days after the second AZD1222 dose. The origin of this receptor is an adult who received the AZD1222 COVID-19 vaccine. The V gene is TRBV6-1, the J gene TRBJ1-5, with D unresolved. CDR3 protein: CASSEYENQPQHF. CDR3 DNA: TGTGCCAGCAGTGAGTACGAGAATCAGCCCCAGCATTTT.